Each of the 10 T cell receptor beta chains below was sequenced from the same sample in a study of T cells in Graves' hyperthyroidism and ophthalmopathy. From RNA transcripts, TCR beta CDR3 regions were amplified. During a first-round RT-PCR of the TCR CDR3, the HTBI primer set was used. TCRdb ran MiXCR on the multiplex PCR reads and lists one entry per CDR3 protein. The top ten clones hold around 31% of a sample with over 700,000 distinct CDR3 sequences, roughly a third of them seen once. The sequenced sample consisted of blood. Every receptor here comes from a woman between 40 and 55 years old with Graves' hyperthyroidism.

This clonotype was seen more than once but under ten times. This chain joins TRBV7-9 and TRBJ1-5; D gene ambiguous. The CDR3 covers 13 residues. CDR1 SEHNR and CDR2 FQNEAQ come from the germline V gene (reference sequence). V was pared by 0 bases and J by 8 bases, with 8 bases between. The CDR3 bases are TGTGCCAGCAGCTTAGCGGGGTGGGAGCCCCAGCATTTT. Protein: CASSLAGWEPQHF.

Worth noting for this clonotype: Possible read error: a much larger clone is one base away. This likely comes from a read error, as the CDR3 has no conserved phenylalanine or tryptophan at its end. The chain couples TRBV7-9 to TRBJ2-5; a weak D match, TRBD1 (7 bases). Germline loops: CDR1 SEHNR, CDR2 FQNEAQ (reference sequence). The CDR3 spans 14 residues. Trimming cost V 4 bases and J 5 bases, with 14 bases left between them. This CDR3 is CASSSTGRLETQYS. Written as DNA, the CDR3 is TGTGCCAGCAGCTCGACAGGGAGGTTGGAGACCCAGTACTCC.

The rearrangement links TRBV20-1 to TRBJ2-2; D call uncertain. This CDR3 has 14 residues. V was shortened by 5 bases and J by 6 bases, with 16 bases between the two germline ends. Germline CDR1 reads DFQATT; CDR2 reads SNEGSKA (reference sequence). CDR3 amino acids: CSALDLIDAGELFF. The CDR3 DNA follows: TGCAGTGCTCTGGACCTAATCGACGCCGGGGAGCTGTTTTTT.

At least ten counts were recorded for this clonotype. The chain combines TRBV10-3 with TRBJ1-2; D is possibly TRBD1 (5 bases). The CDR3 runs to 11 residues. Trimming took 6 bases from V and 8 from J, leaving 10 bases between them. The V gene's germline CDR1 is ENHRY and CDR2 SYGVKD. The CDR3 loop is CAISPGDGYTF. Here the CDR3 DNA reads TGTGCCATCAGCCCGGGGGACGGCTACACCTTC.

This clonotype occurred many times. The J gene is TRBJ1-1, the V gene TRBV27; D unclear. CDR1 and CDR2 from the germline V gene are MNHEY and SMNVEV (reference sequence). V was pared by 6 bases and J by 4 bases, with 9 bases between. The CDR3 is 12 residues long. The CDR3 sequence is CASREGVTEAFF. CDR3 bases: TGTGCCAGCAGAGAGGGTGTCACTGAAGCTTTCTTT.

This clonotype was counted once. The chain couples TRBV9 to TRBJ2-1, with 12 positions matching TRBD2. The length of the CDR3 is 15 residues. Germline values: CDR1 SGDLS, CDR2 YYNGEE. V was pared by 8 bases and J by 9 bases, with 12 bases of the junction left unmatched. CDR3 sequence (DNA): TGTGCCAGTACCCCACTAGCGGGAGGAGGTGGTGAGCAGTTCTTC. This encodes CASTPLAGGGGEQFF.

In the case of this clonotype: One end of the junction fails to match germline, which may point to a read error. This chain uses TRBV7-9 with TRBJ2-7; the match to TRBD2 covers 7 bases. Germline assignment: CDR1 SEHNR and CDR2 FQNEAQ (reference sequence). The CDR3 runs 17 residues. The CDR3 DNA sequence: TGTGCCAGCAGTTTAGCCCCAGACGGGAGGATAACCTACGAGCAGTACTTC. Translated, it gives CASSLAPDGRITYEQYF.

On this clonotype itself: The CDR3 carries no conserved terminal phenylalanine or tryptophan, so it likely arises from a read error. Because the CDR3's place on the DNA is in doubt, the DNA is left out and the CDR3 is given as listed by TCRdb. The chain has TRBV5-1 and TRBJ2-6; the DNA was not compared with TRBD1, the D call given in the table. CDR1 is SGHRS and CDR2 is YFSETQ in the germline V gene. The CDR3 length equals 11 residues, ends included. This CDR3 reads CASSRDGQGHT.

V is TRBV7-2 and J is TRBJ1-5; 8 nucleotides align to TRBD1. Germline V lookup: CDR1 SGHTA, CDR2 FQGNSA. V gave up 5 bases and J gave up 6 bases; unmatched junction bases: 9. The CDR3 has 15 residues. This chain's CDR3 is CASSQDRAGSQPQHF. CDR3 bases: TGTGCCAGCAGCCAGGACAGGGCTGGTAGTCAGCCCCAGCATTTT.

This clonotype was detected once. The junction and the germline gene differ at one end; a read error may be behind it. This sequence joins TRBV10-2 and TRBJ1-1; D unresolved. Per germline, CDR1 WSHSY and CDR2 SAAADI. The CDR3 runs to 13 residues. The CDR3 region is CASSYAVGTEAFF. CDR3 nucleotides: TGTGCCAGCAGTTACGCCGTGGGGACTGAAGCTTTCTTT.